The 2 T cell receptor beta chains listed next were all sequenced from one sample in a study of shared clonotypes between healthy human individuals. Only in-frame clones appear in the TCRdb table, and some are missing; sequencing was by immunoSEQ multiplex PCR. The sample has around 2,100,000 clones, about 94% seen once; the top ten hold 1.2%. CD45RO-negative CD8 cells positively selected for CCR7 made up the naive population, which excluded terminally differentiated effector memory CD45RA+ cells. Sequencing was carried out using naive CD8+ T cells sorted from blood. The receptors stem from a man aged 18 to 30 in good health.

Of note for this clone: Distinct nucleotide sequences in the sample also encode this CDR3. This chain links TRBV5-4 with TRBJ2-5, with D tentatively TRBD2 (5 bases). This CDR3 contains 13 residues. CDR1 is SGHNT and CDR2 is YYREEE in the germline V gene (reference sequence). V dropped 0 bases and J dropped 3 bases, with 6 bases sitting between them. CDR3 sequence reads: CASSLAREETQYF. In DNA, the CDR3 is TGTGCCAGCAGCTTGGCGAGGGAAGAGACCCAGTACTTC.

The chain joins TRBV6-1 to TRBJ2-7; perhaps D is TRBD1 or TRBD2 (5 bases each). The germline V gene encodes CDR1 MNHNS and CDR2 SASEGT. The V end was cut by 4 bases, the J end by 3 bases, with 19 bases between. CDR3 length: 16 residues. The CDR3 DNA reads TGTGCCAGCAGTGCCACCGGGTTGGAGAGGGGCTACGAGCAGTACTTC. It translates to CASSATGLERGYEQYF.